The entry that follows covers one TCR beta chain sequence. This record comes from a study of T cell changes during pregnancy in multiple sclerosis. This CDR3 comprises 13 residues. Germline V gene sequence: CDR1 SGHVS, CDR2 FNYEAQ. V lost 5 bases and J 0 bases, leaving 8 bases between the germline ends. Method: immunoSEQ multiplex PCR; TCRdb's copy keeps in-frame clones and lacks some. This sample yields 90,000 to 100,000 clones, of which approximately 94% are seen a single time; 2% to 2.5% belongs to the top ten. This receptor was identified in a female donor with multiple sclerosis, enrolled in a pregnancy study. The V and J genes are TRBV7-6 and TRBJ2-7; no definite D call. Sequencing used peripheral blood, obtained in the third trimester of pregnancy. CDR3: CASSPLSSYEQYF. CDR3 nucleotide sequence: TGTGCCAGCAGCCCTCTGAGCTCCTACGAGCAGTACTTC.